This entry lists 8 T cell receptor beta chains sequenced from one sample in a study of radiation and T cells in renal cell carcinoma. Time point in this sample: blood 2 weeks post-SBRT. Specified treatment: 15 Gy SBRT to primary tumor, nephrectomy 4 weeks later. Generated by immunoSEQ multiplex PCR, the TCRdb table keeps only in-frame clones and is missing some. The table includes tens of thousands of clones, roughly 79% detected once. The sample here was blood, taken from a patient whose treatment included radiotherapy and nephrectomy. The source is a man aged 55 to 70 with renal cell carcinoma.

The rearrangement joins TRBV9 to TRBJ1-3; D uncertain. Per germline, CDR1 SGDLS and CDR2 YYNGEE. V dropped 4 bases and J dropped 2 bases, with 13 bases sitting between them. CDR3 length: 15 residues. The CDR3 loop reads CASSPEAGTGNTIYF. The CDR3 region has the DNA TGTGCCAGCAGCCCCGAGGCGGGTACTGGAAACACCATATATTTT.

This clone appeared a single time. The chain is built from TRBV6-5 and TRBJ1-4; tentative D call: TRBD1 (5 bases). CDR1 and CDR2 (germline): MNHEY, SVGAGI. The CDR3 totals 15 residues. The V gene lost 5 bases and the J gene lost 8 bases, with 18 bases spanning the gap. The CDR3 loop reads CASSKNSPKGEKLFF. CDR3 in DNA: TGTGCCAGCAGTAAGAATTCCCCGAAGGGGGAAAAACTGTTTTTT.

In nucleotides, the CDR3 is TGTGCCAGCAGCCCACGTGTACTAGCGGCGATCGGGGATACGCAGTATTTT. Its translation is CASSPRVLAAIGDTQYF. This rearrangement joins TRBV14 to TRBJ2-3, with 8 bases identical to TRBD2. With 4 bases clipped from V and 6 bases from J, the junction kept 15 bases outside the gene matches. Germline assignment: CDR1 SGHDN and CDR2 FVKESK. This CDR3 comprises 17 residues. The whole variable domain, filled in from reference TRBV14 and TRBJ2-3, reads EAGVTQFPSHSVIEKGQTVTLRCDPISGHDNLYWYRRVMGKEIKFLLHFVKESKQDESGMPNNRFLAERTGGTYSTLKVQPAELEDSGVYFCASSPRVLAAIGDTQYFGPGTRLTVL.

Written as DNA, the CDR3 is TGCGCCAGCAGCTCCAGACAGGGGACGCCTGAAGCTTTCTTT. Its translation: CASSSRQGTPEAFF. The chain is built from TRBV5-1 and TRBJ1-1, with 8 bases fitting TRBD1. CDR3 length: 14 amino acids. Germline V lookup: CDR1 SGHRS, CDR2 YFSETQ. The junction had 7 bases not matched to a gene; V was cut back by 3 bases and J by 6 bases.

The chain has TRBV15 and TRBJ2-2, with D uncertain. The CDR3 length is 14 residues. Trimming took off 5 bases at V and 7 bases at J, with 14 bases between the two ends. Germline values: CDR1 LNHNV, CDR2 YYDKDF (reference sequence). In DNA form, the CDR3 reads TGTGCCACCAGCTCCCGATTGCGGTTCGGGGAGCTGTTTTTT. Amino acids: CATSSRLRFGELFF.

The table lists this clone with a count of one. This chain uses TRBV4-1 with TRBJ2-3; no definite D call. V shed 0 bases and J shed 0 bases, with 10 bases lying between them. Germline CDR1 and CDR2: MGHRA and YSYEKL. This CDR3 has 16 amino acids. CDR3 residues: CASSQDGAPSTDTQYF. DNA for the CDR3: TGCGCCAGCAGCCAAGATGGAGCGCCAAGCACAGATACGCAGTATTTT.

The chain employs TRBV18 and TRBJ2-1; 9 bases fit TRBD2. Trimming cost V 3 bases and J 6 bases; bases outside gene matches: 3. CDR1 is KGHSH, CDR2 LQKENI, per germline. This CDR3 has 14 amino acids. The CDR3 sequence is CASSPLAGINEQFF. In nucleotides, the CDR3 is TGTGCCAGCTCACCTCTAGCGGGAATCAATGAGCAGTTCTTC.

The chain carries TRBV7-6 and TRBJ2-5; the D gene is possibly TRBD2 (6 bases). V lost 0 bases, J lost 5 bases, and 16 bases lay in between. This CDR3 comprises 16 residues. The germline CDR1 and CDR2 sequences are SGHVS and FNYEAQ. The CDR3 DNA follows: TGTGCCAGCAGCTTAGCCCCTTCTAGCGTCGGGGAGACCCAGTACTTC. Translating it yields CASSLAPSSVGETQYF.